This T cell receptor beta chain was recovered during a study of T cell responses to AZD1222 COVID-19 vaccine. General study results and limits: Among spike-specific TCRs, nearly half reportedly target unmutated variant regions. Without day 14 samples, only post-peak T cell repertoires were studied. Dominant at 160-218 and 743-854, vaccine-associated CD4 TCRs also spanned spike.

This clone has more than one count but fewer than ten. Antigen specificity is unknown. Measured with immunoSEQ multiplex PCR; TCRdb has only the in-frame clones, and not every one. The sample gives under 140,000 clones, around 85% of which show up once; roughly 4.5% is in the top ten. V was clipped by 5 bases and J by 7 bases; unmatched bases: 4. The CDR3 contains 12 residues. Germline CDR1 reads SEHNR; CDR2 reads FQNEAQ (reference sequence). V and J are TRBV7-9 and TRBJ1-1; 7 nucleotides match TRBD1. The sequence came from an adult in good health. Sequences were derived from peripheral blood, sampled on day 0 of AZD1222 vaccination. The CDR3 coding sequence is TGTGCCAGCAGCCCGGGACAGCATGAAGCTTTCTTT. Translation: CASSPGQHEAFF.